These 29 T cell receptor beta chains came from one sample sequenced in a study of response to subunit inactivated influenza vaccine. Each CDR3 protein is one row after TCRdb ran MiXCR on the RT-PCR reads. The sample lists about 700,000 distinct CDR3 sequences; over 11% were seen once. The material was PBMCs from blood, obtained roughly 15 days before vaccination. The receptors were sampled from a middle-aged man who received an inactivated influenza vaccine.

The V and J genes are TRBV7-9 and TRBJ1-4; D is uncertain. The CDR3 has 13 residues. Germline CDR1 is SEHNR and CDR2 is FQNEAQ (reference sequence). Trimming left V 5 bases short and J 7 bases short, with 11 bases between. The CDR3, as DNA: TGTGCCAGCAGCCGGCCATCTAGTGAAAAACTGTTTTTT. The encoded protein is CASSRPSSEKLFF.

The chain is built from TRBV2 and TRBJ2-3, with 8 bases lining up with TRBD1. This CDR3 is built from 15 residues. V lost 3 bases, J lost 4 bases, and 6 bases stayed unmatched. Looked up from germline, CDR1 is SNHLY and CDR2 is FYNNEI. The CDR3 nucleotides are TGTGCCAGCAGTGACACGGACAGGGTGTCAGATACGCAGTATTTT. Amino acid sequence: CASSDTDRVSDTQYF.

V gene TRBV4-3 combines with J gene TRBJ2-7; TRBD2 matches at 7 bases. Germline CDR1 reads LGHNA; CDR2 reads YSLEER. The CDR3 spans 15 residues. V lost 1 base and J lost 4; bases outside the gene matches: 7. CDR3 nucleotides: TGCGCCAGCAGCCAAGGCACGGCTAGCGGATACGAGCAGTACTTC. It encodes CASSQGTASGYEQYF.

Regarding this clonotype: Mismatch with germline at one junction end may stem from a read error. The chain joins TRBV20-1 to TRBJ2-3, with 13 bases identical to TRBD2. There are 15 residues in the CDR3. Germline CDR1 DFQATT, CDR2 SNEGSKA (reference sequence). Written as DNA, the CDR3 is TGCATTGCTTTATCAACTAGCGGGAGGGAAGATACGCAGTATTTT. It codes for CIALSTSGREDTQYF.

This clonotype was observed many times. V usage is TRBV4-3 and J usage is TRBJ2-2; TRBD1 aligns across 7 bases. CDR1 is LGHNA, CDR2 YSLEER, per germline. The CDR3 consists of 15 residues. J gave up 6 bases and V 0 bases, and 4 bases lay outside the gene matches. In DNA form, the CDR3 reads TGCGCCAGCAGCCAAGACAGGGGGTATGCCGGGGAGCTGTTTTTT. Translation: CASSQDRGYAGELFF.

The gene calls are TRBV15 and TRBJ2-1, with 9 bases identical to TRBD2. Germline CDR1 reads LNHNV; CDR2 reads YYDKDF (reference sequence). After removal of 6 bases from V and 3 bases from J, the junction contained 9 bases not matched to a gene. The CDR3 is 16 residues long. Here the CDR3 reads CATRSGLSGSYNEQFF. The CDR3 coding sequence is TGTGCCACCAGGTCCGGACTTAGCGGGAGCTACAATGAGCAGTTCTTC.

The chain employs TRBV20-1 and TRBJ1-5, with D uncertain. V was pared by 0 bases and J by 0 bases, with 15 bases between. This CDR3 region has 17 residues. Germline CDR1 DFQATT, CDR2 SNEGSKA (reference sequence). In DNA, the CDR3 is TGCAGTGCTAGAGACCCCCTTTCGGGGAATAGCAATCAGCCCCAGCATTTT. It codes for CSARDPLSGNSNQPQHF.

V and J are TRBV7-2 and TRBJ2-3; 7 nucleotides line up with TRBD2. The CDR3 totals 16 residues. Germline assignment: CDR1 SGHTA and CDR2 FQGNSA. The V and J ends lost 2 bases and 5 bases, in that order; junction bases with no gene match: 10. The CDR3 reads CASSLTRGRMLDTQYF. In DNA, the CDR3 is TGTGCCAGCAGCTTAACGCGGGGGAGGATGTTAGATACGCAGTATTTT.

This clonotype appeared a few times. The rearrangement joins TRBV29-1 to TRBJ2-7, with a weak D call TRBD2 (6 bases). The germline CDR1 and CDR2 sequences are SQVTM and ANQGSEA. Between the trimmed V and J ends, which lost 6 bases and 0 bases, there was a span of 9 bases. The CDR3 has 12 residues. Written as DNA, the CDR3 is TGCAGCGTAGCCGGGAGCTCCTACGAGCAGTACTTC. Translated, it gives CSVAGSSYEQYF.

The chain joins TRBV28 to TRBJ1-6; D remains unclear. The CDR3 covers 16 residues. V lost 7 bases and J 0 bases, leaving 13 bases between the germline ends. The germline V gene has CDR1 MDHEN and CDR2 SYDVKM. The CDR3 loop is CASTPEVLSYNSPLHF. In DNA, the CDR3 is TGTGCCAGCACCCCGGAGGTCCTCTCCTATAATTCACCCCTCCACTTT.

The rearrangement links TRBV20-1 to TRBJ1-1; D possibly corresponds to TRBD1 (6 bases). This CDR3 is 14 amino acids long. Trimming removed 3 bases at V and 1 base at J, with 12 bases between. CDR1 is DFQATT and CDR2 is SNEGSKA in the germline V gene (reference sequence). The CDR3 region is CSARGDTANTEAFF. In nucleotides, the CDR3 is TGCAGTGCTAGGGGGGACACAGCGAACACTGAAGCTTTCTTT.

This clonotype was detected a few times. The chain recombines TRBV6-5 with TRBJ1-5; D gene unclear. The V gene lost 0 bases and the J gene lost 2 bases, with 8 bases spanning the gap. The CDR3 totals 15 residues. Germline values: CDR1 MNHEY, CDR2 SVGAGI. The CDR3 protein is CASSYSIRGNQPQHF. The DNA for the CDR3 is TGTGCCAGCAGTTACTCGATTAGGGGCAATCAGCCCCAGCATTTT.

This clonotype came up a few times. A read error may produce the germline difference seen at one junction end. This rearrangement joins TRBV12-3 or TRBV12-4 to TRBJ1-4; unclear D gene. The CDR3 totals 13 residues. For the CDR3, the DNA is TGTGCCAGCAGTTTAGGGGCTAAAGAAAAACTGTTTTTT. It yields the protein CASSLGAKEKLFF.

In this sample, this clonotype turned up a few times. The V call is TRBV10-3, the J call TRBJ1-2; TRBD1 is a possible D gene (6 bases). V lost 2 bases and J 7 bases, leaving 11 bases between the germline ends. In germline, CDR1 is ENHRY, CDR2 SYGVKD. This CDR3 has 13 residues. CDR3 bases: TGTGCCATCAGTGAGGATAGGGGGACTGGCTACACCTTC. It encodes CAISEDRGTGYTF.

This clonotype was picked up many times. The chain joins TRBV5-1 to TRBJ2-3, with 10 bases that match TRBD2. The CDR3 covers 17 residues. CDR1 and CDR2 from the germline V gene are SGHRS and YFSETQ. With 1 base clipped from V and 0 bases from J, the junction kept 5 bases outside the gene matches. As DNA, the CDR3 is TGCGCCAGCAGCTTGTACCTAGCGGGAGCCAGCACAGATACGCAGTATTTT. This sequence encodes CASSLYLAGASTDTQYF. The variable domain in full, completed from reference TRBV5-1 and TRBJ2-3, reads KAGVTQTPRYLIKTRGQQVTLSCSPISGHRSVSWYQQTPGQGLQFLFEYFSETQRNKGNFPGRFSGRQFSNSRSEMNVSTLELGDSALYLCASSLYLAGASTDTQYFGPGTRLTVL.

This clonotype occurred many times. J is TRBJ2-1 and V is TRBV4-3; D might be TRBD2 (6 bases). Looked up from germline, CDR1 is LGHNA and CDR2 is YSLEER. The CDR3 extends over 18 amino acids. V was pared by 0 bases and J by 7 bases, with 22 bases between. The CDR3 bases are TGCGCCAGCAGCCAAGATTTAGCCTTCGGGAGAGAAGAAAATGAGCAGTTCTTC. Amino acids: CASSQDLAFGREENEQFF.

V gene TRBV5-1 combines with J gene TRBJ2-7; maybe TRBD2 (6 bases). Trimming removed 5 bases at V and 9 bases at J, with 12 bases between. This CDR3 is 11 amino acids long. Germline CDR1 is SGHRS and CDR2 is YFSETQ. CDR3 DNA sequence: TGCGCCAGCAGTGGGGGGATTGTGCAGTACTTC. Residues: CASSGGIVQYF.

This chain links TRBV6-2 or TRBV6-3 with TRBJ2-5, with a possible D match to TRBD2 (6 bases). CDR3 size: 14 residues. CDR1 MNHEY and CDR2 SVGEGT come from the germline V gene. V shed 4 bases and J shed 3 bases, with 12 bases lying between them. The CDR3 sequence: CASSSRDFEETQYF. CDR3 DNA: TGTGCCAGCAGTTCCCGGGACTTTGAAGAGACCCAGTACTTC.

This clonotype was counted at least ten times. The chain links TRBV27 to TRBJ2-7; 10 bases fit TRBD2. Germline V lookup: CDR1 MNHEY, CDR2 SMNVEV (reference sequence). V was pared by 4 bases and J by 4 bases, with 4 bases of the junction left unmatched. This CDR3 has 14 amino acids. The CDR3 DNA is TGTGCCAGCAGTTCATCGACTAGCGGGTACGAGCAGTACTTC. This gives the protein CASSSSTSGYEQYF.

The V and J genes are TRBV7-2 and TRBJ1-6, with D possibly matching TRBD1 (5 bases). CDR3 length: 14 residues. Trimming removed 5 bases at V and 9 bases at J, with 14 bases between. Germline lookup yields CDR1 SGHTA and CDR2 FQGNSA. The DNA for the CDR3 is TGTGCCAGCAGCCAAGGCGCCCAGGGTTCACCCCTCCACTTT. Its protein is CASSQGAQGSPLHF.

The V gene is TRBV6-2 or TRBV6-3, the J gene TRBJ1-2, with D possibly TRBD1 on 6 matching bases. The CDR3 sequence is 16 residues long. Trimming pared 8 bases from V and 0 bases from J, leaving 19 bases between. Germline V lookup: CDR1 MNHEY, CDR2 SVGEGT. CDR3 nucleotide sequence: TGTGCCAGCTCCCCTGGTGGGGGGCACGCTAACTATGGCTACACCTTC. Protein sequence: CASSPGGGHANYGYTF.

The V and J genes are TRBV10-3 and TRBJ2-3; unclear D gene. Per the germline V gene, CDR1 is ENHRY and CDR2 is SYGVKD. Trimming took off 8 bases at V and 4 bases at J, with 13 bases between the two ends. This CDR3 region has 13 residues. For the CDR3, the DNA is TGTGCCATCTTAGCCAGAAGGTCAGATACGCAGTATTTT. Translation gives CAILARRSDTQYF.

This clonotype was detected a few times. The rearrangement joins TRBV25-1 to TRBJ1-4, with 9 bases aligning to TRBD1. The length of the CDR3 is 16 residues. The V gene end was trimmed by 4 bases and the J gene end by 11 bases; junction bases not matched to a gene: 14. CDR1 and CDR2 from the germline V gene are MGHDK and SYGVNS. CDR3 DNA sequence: TGTGCCAGCAGTGCCGCTAATTGGGGACAGGGTATGAAACTGTTTTTT. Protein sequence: CASSAANWGQGMKLFF.

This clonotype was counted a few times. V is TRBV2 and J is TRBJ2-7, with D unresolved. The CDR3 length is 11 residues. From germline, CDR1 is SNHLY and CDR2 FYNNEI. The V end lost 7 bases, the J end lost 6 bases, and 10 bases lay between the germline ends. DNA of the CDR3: TGTGCCAGCAATTTGGGGTTCGAGCAGTACTTC. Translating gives CASNLGFEQYF.

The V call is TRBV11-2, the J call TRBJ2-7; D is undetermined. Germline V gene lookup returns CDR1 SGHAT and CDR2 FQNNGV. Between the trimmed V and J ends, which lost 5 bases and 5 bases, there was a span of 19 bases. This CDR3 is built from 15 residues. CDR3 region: CASSLTPGFKDEQYF. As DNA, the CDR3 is TGTGCCAGCAGCCTAACTCCAGGTTTTAAGGACGAGCAGTACTTC.

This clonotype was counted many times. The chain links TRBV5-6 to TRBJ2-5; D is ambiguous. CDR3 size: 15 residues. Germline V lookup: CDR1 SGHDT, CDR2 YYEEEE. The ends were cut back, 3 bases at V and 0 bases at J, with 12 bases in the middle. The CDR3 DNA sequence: TGTGCCAGCAGCTCGGGTTACACCGACCAAGAGACCCAGTACTTC. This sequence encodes CASSSGYTDQETQYF.

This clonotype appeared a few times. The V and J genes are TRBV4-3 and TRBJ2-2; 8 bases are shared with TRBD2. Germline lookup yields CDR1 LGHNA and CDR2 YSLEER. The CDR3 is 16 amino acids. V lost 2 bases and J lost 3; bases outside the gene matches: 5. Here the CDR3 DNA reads TGCGCCAGCAGCCAACGGGGGCGGGGGGACACCGGGGAGCTGTTTTTT. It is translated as CASSQRGRGDTGELFF.

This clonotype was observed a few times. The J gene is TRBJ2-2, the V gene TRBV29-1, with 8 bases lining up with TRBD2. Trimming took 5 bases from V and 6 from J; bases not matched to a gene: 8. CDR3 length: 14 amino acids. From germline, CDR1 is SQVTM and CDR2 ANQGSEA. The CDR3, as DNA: TGCAGCGTTCACTCCAGCGGGAGTGCCGGGGAGCTGTTTTTT. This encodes CSVHSSGSAGELFF.

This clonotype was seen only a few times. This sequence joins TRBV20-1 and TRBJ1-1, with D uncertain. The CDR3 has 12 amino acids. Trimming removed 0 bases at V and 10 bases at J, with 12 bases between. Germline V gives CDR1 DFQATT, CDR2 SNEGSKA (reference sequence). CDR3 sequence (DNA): TGCAGTGCTAGAGATGATGGGCTCGGAGCTTTCTTT. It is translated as CSARDDGLGAFF.